Below are 9 T cell receptor beta chains sequenced from a single sample in a study of technical replicates of blood from several donors. Produced via immunoSEQ multiplex PCR; TCRdb's table is partial and in-frame only. The data contain around 74,000 clones, roughly 85% of them singletons. Sequenced input: PBMCs. The receptors here all came from a human donor in good health. Some clones in this sample may be carry-over from other donors' samples.

The chain has TRBV30 and TRBJ1-2, with 9 bases fitting TRBD1. The ends lost 3 bases at V and 7 bases at J; junction bases unmatched: 6. The length of the CDR3 is 13 residues. Germline V lookup: CDR1 GTSNPN, CDR2 SVGIG (reference sequence). CDR3 sequence: CAWRDRGLSGYTF. Here the CDR3 DNA reads TGTGCCTGGAGGGACAGGGGACTCTCTGGCTACACCTTC.

The chain has TRBV25-1 and TRBJ2-2; no clear D. V was cut by 4 bases and J by 7 bases, with 4 bases left in between. Germline CDR1 MGHDK, CDR2 SYGVNS. The CDR3 contains 11 residues. CDR3: CASSVSGELFF. For the CDR3, the DNA is TGTGCCAGCAGTGTTAGCGGGGAGCTGTTTTTT. The variable domain in full, completed from reference TRBV25-1 and TRBJ2-2, reads EADIYQTPRYLVIGTGKKITLECSQTMGHDKMYWYQQDPGMELHLIHYSYGVNSTEKGDLSSESTVSRIRTEHFPLTLESARPSHTSQYLCASSVSGELFFGEGSRLTVL.

This clone occurred once. The chain employs TRBV2 and TRBJ2-1; D is possibly TRBD1 (6 bases). Trimming took off 7 bases at V and 6 bases at J, with 19 bases between the two ends. CDR3 size: 15 residues. Germline V gene lookup returns CDR1 SNHLY and CDR2 FYNNEI. For the CDR3, the DNA is TGTGCCAGCACAATTGAGGGGGTGCTTGGCAATGAGCAGTTCTTC. Amino acid sequence: CASTIEGVLGNEQFF.

The chain couples TRBV12-2 to TRBJ2-7; the table's TRBD2 call for D was not verified on the DNA. TRBV12-2 represents a pseudogene. This CDR3 is 19 amino acids long. The CDR3 coding sequence is TGTGCAAGTCGCAGTTGGACTAGCGGGAGGGCACTACCTTCCTACGAGCAGTACTTC. Residues: CASRSWTSGRALPSYEQYF.

The CDR3 loop is CASSLVPSGGAYEQYF. The DNA of the CDR3 is TGTGCCAGCAGCTTAGTTCCTAGCGGGGGGGCCTACGAGCAGTACTTC. The genes are TRBV7-2 and TRBJ2-7; 12 bases are shared with TRBD2. The CDR3 is 16 amino acids. Germline values: CDR1 SGHTA, CDR2 FQGNSA. V shed 1 base and J 2 bases; nucleotides not matched to a gene: 3. Combining the CDR3 with reference TRBV7-2 and TRBJ2-7 gives the whole variable domain GAGVSQSPSNKVTEKGKDVELRCDPISGHTALYWYRQSLGQGLEFLIYFQGNSAPDKSGLPSDRFSAERTGGSVSTLTIQRTQQEDSAVYLCASSLVPSGGAYEQYFGPGTRLTVT.

The rearrangement joins TRBV11-1 to TRBJ2-3, with D uncertain. CDR3 length: 11 amino acids. The germline CDR1 and CDR2 sequences are SGHAT and FQDESV (reference sequence). The V gene lost 5 bases and the J gene lost 2 bases, with 2 bases spanning the gap. The CDR3 sequence is CASSLTDTQYF. CDR3 nucleotides: TGTGCCAGCAGCCTCACAGATACGCAGTATTTT.

This chain joins TRBV14 and TRBJ1-2; D is possibly TRBD1 (5 bases). The CDR3 loop spans 16 amino acids. The V gene's germline CDR1 is SGHDN and CDR2 FVKESK. V was clipped by 0 bases and J by 1 base, with 12 bases between them. The CDR3, as DNA: TGTGCCAGCAGCCAAGAAACTGACAGAATTAACTATGGCTACACCTTC. This gives the protein CASSQETDRINYGYTF.

This sequence joins TRBV5-4 and TRBJ2-5; unclear D gene. V was clipped by 1 base and J by 4 bases, with 5 bases between them. This CDR3 contains 12 residues. CDR1 is SGHNT, CDR2 YYREEE, per germline (reference sequence). Written as DNA, the CDR3 is TGTGCCAGCAGCTTGCCGGGAGAGACCCAGTACTTC. Residues: CASSLPGETQYF. The whole variable domain, filled in from reference TRBV5-4 and TRBJ2-5, reads ETGVTQSPTHLIKTRGQQVTLRCSSQSGHNTVSWYQQALGQGPQFIFQYYREEENGRGNFPPRFSGLQFPNYSSELNVNALELDDSALYLCASSLPGETQYFGPGTRLLVL.

This clone was detected once. The J gene is TRBJ1-3, the V gene TRBV2, with a weak D call TRBD1 (5 bases). Trimming removed 8 bases at V and 2 bases at J, with 13 bases between. CDR1 and CDR2 (germline): SNHLY, FYNNEI. CDR3 size: 14 residues. CDR3 nucleotide sequence: TGTGCCAGCTTACAGGAACTAACTGGAAACACCATATATTTT. This translates into CASLQELTGNTIYF. Supplemented by reference TRBV2 and TRBJ1-3, the full variable domain reads EPEVTQTPSHQVTQMGQEVILRCVPISNHLYFYWYRQILGQKVEFLVSFYNNEISEKSEIFDDQFSVERPDGSNFTLKIRSTKLEDSAMYFCASLQELTGNTIYFGEGSWLTVV.